One and the same sample provided the 15 T cell receptor beta chains below, sequenced in a study of cytomegalovirus exposure and HLA in healthy donors. With 60 Vbeta and 13 Jbeta primers, the PCR was carried out. Data came from immunoSEQ multiplex PCR; TCRdb stores just in-frame clones and leaves some out. The sample lists 110,000 to 150,000 clones, 78% occurring once. Sequencing input: PBMCs. The receptors derive from a female donor in good health and CMV-seronegative.

This chain joins TRBV28 and TRBJ1-5; D is unresolved. Germline V gene data show CDR1 as MDHEN and CDR2 as SYDVKM. Trimming took off 2 bases at V and 0 bases at J, with 8 bases between the two ends. There are 15 residues in the CDR3. The CDR3 DNA reads as TGTGCCAGCAGTTTAAATCTAAATAGCAATCAGCCCCAGCATTTT. It is translated as CASSLNLNSNQPQHF.

Only a few counts were recorded for this clone. The chain couples TRBV29-1 to TRBJ1-1, with 7 bases aligning to TRBD1. The trim removed 6 bases at V and 0 bases at J, leaving 4 bases unmatched. This CDR3 spans 13 amino acids. The germline gives CDR1 SQVTM, CDR2 ANQGSEA. The CDR3 here is CSVLGQMNTEAFF. The CDR3 nucleotides are TGCAGCGTACTGGGACAGATGAACACTGAAGCTTTCTTT.

J is TRBJ2-1 and V is TRBV29-1, with D unresolved. Looked up from germline, CDR1 is SQVTM and CDR2 is ANQGSEA. This CDR3 has 12 amino acids. Trimming cost V 4 bases and J 5 bases, with 9 bases left between them. The CDR3 spells CSVGSADNEQFF. CDR3 in DNA: TGCAGCGTTGGTTCCGCGGACAATGAGCAGTTCTTC.

The chain joins TRBV5-1 to TRBJ2-5, with a tentative D call TRBD2 (5 bases). This CDR3 contains 15 residues. Trimming left V 0 bases short and J 4 bases short, with 13 bases between. Germline V gene data show CDR1 as SGHRS and CDR2 as YFSETQ. CDR3 nucleotides: TGCGCCAGCAGCTTGGGTGGAGGTGGGTCAGAGACCCAGTACTTC. Its protein is CASSLGGGGSETQYF.

The rearrangement joins TRBV30 to TRBJ1-6; 7 nucleotides agree with TRBD1. The germline V gene has CDR1 GTSNPN and CDR2 SVGIG (reference sequence). CDR3 length: 14 residues. V shed 1 base, J shed 13 bases, and the junction held 10 bases outside the gene matches. This chain's CDR3 is CAWSGGDRVSPLHF. CDR3 nucleotide sequence: TGTGCCTGGAGTGGGGGGGACAGAGTGTCCCCCCTCCACTTT.

The V gene is TRBV6-5, the J gene TRBJ1-2; 8 nucleotides match TRBD1. Germline V gene data show CDR1 as MNHEY and CDR2 as SVGAGI. The CDR3 sequence is 14 residues long. With 5 bases clipped from V and 4 bases from J, the junction kept 6 bases outside the gene matches. CDR3 coding DNA: TGTGCCAGCAGTGATCTGGACAGGGTCTATGGCTACACCTTC. Encoded protein: CASSDLDRVYGYTF.

The chain is built from TRBV4-2 and TRBJ2-5; 9 bases match TRBD1. The DNA end is a closer match to TRBJ2-7, so the J assignment may be wrong. In germline, CDR1 is LGHNA, CDR2 YNFKEQ. This CDR3 is built from 18 residues. The CDR3 nucleotides are TGTGCCAGCAGCCAAGATTCAACAGGGGGCTATAGCGCCTACGAGCAGTACTTC. This encodes CASSQDSTGGYSAYEQYF.

A word on this clone: The junction differs from germline at one of its ends, possibly a read error. V is TRBV7-9 and J is TRBJ1-6; 7 nucleotides match TRBD1. CDR3 size: 17 residues. CDR1 is SEHNR and CDR2 is FQNEAQ in the germline V gene (reference sequence). The CDR3 bases are TGTTCCAGCAGAAAGACTTCCGGGACAGACGCTAATTCACCCCTCCACTTT. It encodes CSSRKTSGTDANSPLHF.

This clone occurred once. The chain carries TRBV2 and TRBJ2-1, with TRBD2 matching 9 bases. Trimming removed 6 bases from V and 8 bases from J; junction bases left unmatched: 8. CDR3 length: 14 amino acids. The germline CDR1 and CDR2 sequences are SNHLY and FYNNEI. The CDR3 sequence is CASSPGLASDEQFF. For the CDR3, the DNA is TGTGCCAGCAGCCCAGGACTAGCGTCCGATGAGCAGTTCTTC. Complete variable domain (other parts from reference TRBV2 and TRBJ2-1): EPEVTQTPSHQVTQMGQEVILRCVPISNHLYFYWYRQILGQKVEFLVSFYNNEISEKSEIFDDQFSVERPDGSNFTLKIRSTKLEDSAMYFCASSPGLASDEQFFGPGTRLTVL.

This clone was recorded only once. The chain recombines TRBV6-5 with TRBJ1-1; D may be TRBD1 (5 bases). V dropped 8 bases and J dropped 0 bases, with 16 bases sitting between them. CDR3 size: 15 residues. CDR1 is MNHEY and CDR2 is SVGAGI in the germline V gene. This chain's CDR3 is CASRRDQVVNTEAFF. Written as DNA, the CDR3 is TGTGCCAGCCGCAGGGATCAGGTGGTGAACACTGAAGCTTTCTTT.

Only one count was recorded for this clone. V and J are TRBV29-1 and TRBJ1-2, with 12 bases identical to TRBD1. The CDR3 has 17 residues. The ends lost 1 base at V and 1 base at J; junction bases unmatched: 7. Germline V gene sequence: CDR1 SQVTM, CDR2 ANQGSEA. The CDR3 nucleotides are TGCAGCGTTGAAGGGGGGACAGGGGGCGGTTATAACTATGGCTACACCTTC. Protein: CSVEGGTGGGYNYGYTF. The whole variable domain, remainder taken from reference TRBV29-1 and TRBJ1-2, is SAVISQKPSRDICQRGTSLTIQCQVDSQVTMMFWYRQQPGQSLTLIATANQGSEATYESGFVIDKFPISRPNLTFSTLTVSNMSPEDSSIYLCSVEGGTGGGYNYGYTFGSGTRLTVV.

The chain links TRBV19 to TRBJ1-4; 9 nucleotides match TRBD1. The germline CDR1 and CDR2 sequences are LNHDA and SQIVND (reference sequence). Trimming took 5 bases from V and 8 from J; bases not matched to a gene: 6. The CDR3 runs to 14 residues. This chain's CDR3 is CASSLQGAREKLFF. In DNA form, the CDR3 reads TGTGCCAGTAGTCTACAGGGGGCAAGAGAAAAACTGTTTTTT. The full variable domain, its missing parts supplied by reference TRBV19 and TRBJ1-4, is DGGITQSPKYLFRKEGQNVTLSCEQNLNHDAMYWYRQDPGQGLRLIYYSQIVNDFQKGDIAEGYSVSREKKESFPLTVTSAQKNPTAFYLCASSLQGAREKLFFGSGTQLSVL.

V and J are TRBV30 and TRBJ1-6; D remains ambiguous. Germline V gene sequence: CDR1 GTSNPN, CDR2 SVGIG (reference sequence). CDR3 length: 15 residues. V was cut by 0 bases and J by 6 bases, with 12 bases left in between. The CDR3 coding sequence is TGTGCCTGGAGTGTACTAGGACGGATTAATTCACCCCTCCACTTT. Translation gives CAWSVLGRINSPLHF. Drawing the rest from reference TRBV30 and TRBJ1-6, the complete variable domain is SQTIHQWPATLVQPVGSPLSLECTVEGTSNPNLYWYRQAAGRGLQLLFYSVGIGQISSEVPQNLSASRPQDRQFILSSKKLLLSDSGFYLCAWSVLGRINSPLHFGNGTRLTVT.

The J gene is TRBJ1-6, the V gene TRBV10-3; perhaps TRBD1 as D (5 bases). The CDR3 extends over 14 amino acids. Germline loops: CDR1 ENHRY, CDR2 SYGVKD. V shed 3 bases and J shed 7 bases, with 10 bases lying between them. The CDR3 region is CAISEAGRNSPLHF. In DNA form, the CDR3 reads TGTGCCATCAGTGAAGCAGGGAGGAATTCACCCCTCCACTTT.

This chain links TRBV7-2 with TRBJ2-2; TRBD1 matches 8 bases. V shed 5 bases and J 1 base; nucleotides not matched to a gene: 9. The CDR3 consists of 17 residues. CDR1 SGHTA and CDR2 FQGNSA come from the germline V gene. CDR3 residues: CASSAVAGTGNTGELFF. CDR3 sequence (DNA): TGTGCCAGCAGCGCCGTGGCCGGGACAGGGAACACCGGGGAGCTGTTTTTT.